This TCR beta chain was observed in a study of cytomegalovirus exposure and HLA in healthy donors. At the level of the study: Among about 200 million T cells, an earlier analysis found approximately 110 million unique TCR beta sequences. Inside one of the first data releases sat some 93 million unique TCRs taken from HLA-typed donors. General study results and limits: As was reported, the HLA-A and HLA-B alleles of most subjects were accurately predicted from TCR beta sequences. The classifier reportedly diagnosed cytomegalovirus status with high sensitivity and specificity.

Regarding this clone: Its antigen is currently unknown.

A multiplex PCR was run with 60 Vbeta primers and 13 Jbeta primers. Using immunoSEQ multiplex PCR, the repertoire was profiled, and TCRdb retains in-frame clones only, with some absent. The data contain some 170,000 clones, just over 70% of them singletons. Sequenced material: PBMCs. This sequence originates from a human donor in good health.

In nucleotides, the CDR3 is TGTGCCAGTAGTGCCAGGGCAGATGTAGCCAAAAACATTCAGTACTTC. It codes for CASSARADVAKNIQYF. The V and J genes are TRBV19 and TRBJ2-4, with D perhaps TRBD1 (5 bases). The germline V gene encodes CDR1 LNHDA and CDR2 SQIVND (reference sequence). The CDR3 is made up of 16 amino acids. The V gene lost 5 bases and the J gene lost 0 bases, with 14 bases spanning the gap.